The 13 T cell receptor beta chains listed next were all sequenced from one sample in a study of blood T cell repertoires in COVID-19. Measured with immunoSEQ multiplex PCR; TCRdb has only the in-frame clones, and not every one. This table has tens of thousands of clones, roughly 85% appearing once. Sequencing was done on a sample of peripheral blood. These receptor sequences come from a man aged 55 to 70 with acute or convalescent COVID-19.

The rearrangement uses TRBV2 and TRBJ1-6; D gene ambiguous. This CDR3 is 13 amino acids long. Trimming removed 7 bases from V and 6 bases from J, with 10 bases in between. Germline CDR1 reads SNHLY; CDR2 reads FYNNEI. CDR3 sequence (DNA): TGTGCCAGCAAGTCGGACTTTAATTCACCCCTCCACTTT. Protein: CASKSDFNSPLHF.

The chain uses TRBV7-2 and TRBJ1-2, with TRBD1 identical over 8 bases. J gave up 7 bases and V 5 bases, and 9 bases lay outside the gene matches. Germline CDR1 SGHTA, CDR2 FQGNSA. The CDR3 has 14 residues. CDR3 sequence (DNA): TGTGCCAGCAGCCCCCAGGGGGCGTCTGTTGGCTACACCTTC. This codes for CASSPQGASVGYTF.

Comment on this clone: Other DNA sequences from this sample encode an identical CDR3 as well. This chain uses TRBV30 with TRBJ2-7, with TRBD1 identical over 7 bases. The junction had 6 bases not matched to a gene; V was cut back by 5 bases and J by 2 bases. The CDR3 covers 13 residues. Germline CDR1 and CDR2: GTSNPN and SVGIG (reference sequence). CDR3 protein: CAWLRQGTYEQYF. CDR3 DNA: TGTGCCTGGCTACGACAGGGAACCTACGAGCAGTACTTC.

The chain recombines TRBV5-1 with TRBJ1-2; D is unresolved. V was shortened by 3 bases and J by 3 bases, with 12 bases between the two germline ends. The CDR3 loop spans 14 amino acids. CDR1 SGHRS and CDR2 YFSETQ come from the germline V gene. The CDR3 nucleotides are TGCGCCAGCAGCTCAGAACCAGAATACTATGGCTACACCTTC. It codes for CASSSEPEYYGYTF. Supplemented by reference TRBV5-1 and TRBJ1-2, the full variable domain reads KAGVTQTPRYLIKTRGQQVTLSCSPISGHRSVSWYQQTPGQGLQFLFEYFSETQRNKGNFPGRFSGRQFSNSRSEMNVSTLELGDSALYLCASSSEPEYYGYTFGSGTRLTVV.

This clone has only one observation. The chain is built from TRBV4-1 and TRBJ2-5; TRBD2 matches 13 bases. This CDR3 contains 17 residues. Germline V gene lookup returns CDR1 MGHRA and CDR2 YSYEKL. J lost 2 bases, V lost 2 bases, and 5 bases had no gene match. The CDR3 is CASSQLGGLAGQETQYF. CDR3 DNA: TGCGCCAGCAGCCAATTAGGGGGACTAGCGGGACAAGAGACCCAGTACTTC.

This chain links TRBV7-3 with TRBJ1-1; 10 bases are a match to TRBD1. Trimming at V came to 1 base and at J to 8 bases, leaving 4 bases not matched to a gene. Germline lookup yields CDR1 SGHTA and CDR2 FQGTGA. CDR3 length equals 14 residues. The CDR3 sequence: CASSLMGTGAEAFF. The CDR3 DNA sequence: TGTGCCAGCAGCTTAATGGGGACAGGGGCGGAAGCTTTCTTT. The full variable domain, rest sourced from reference TRBV7-3 and TRBJ1-1, is GAGVSQTPSNKVTEKGKYVELRCDPISGHTALYWYRQSLGQGPEFLIYFQGTGAADDSGLPNDRFFAVRPEGSVSTLKIQRTERGDSAVYLCASSLMGTGAEAFFGQGTRLTVV.

The chain couples TRBV19 to TRBJ1-1; 8 bases match TRBD1. Germline V gene sequence: CDR1 LNHDA, CDR2 SQIVND (reference sequence). This CDR3 has 16 residues. V was clipped by 8 bases and J by 2 bases; unmatched bases: 13. The CDR3 region is CASAKSSGQGNTEAFF. The CDR3 nucleotides are TGTGCCAGTGCCAAATCGAGCGGACAGGGTAACACTGAAGCTTTCTTT.

This chain joins TRBV28 and TRBJ1-2, with 7 bases lining up with TRBD1. The CDR3 contains 15 residues. The ends lost 5 bases at V and 2 bases at J; junction bases unmatched: 8. From germline, CDR1 is MDHEN and CDR2 SYDVKM. CDR3 residues: CASSHRGAGNYGYTF. The CDR3 DNA is TGTGCCAGCAGTCACAGGGGCGCGGGGAACTATGGCTACACCTTC.

This sequence joins TRBV3-1 (or the pseudogene TRBV3-2) and TRBJ2-6, with D possibly TRBD2 on 6 matching bases. The CDR3 sequence is 17 residues long. With 4 bases removed from V and 3 bases from J, the gap between germline ends came to 16 bases. Germline CDR1 LGHDT, CDR2 YNNKEL (reference sequence). The CDR3 DNA follows: TGTGCCAGCAGCCGAAGGAGGGACTCGGGTGGGGCCAACGTCCTGACTTTC. Translating it yields CASSRRRDSGGANVLTF.

This clone has just one count. V and J are TRBV7-9 and TRBJ2-1; D is uncertain. The CDR3 has 15 residues. The V end was cut by 5 bases, the J end by 3 bases, with 14 bases between. Germline CDR1 and CDR2: SEHNR and FQNEAQ (reference sequence). The CDR3 loop reads CASSVSLSGYNEQFF. Written as DNA, the CDR3 is TGTGCCAGCAGCGTCAGCCTCTCGGGCTACAATGAGCAGTTCTTC.

The chain carries TRBV11-2 and TRBJ1-4, with TRBD1 identical over 9 bases. The CDR3 runs to 16 residues. Germline lookup yields CDR1 SGHAT and CDR2 FQNNGV. V lost 5 bases and J lost 6; bases outside the gene matches: 10. The CDR3 reads CASSQRRDREYEKLFF. The CDR3 nucleotides read TGTGCCAGCAGCCAAAGAAGGGACAGGGAGTATGAAAAACTGTTTTTT. Using reference TRBV11-2 and TRBJ1-4 for the parts outside the CDR3, the full variable domain is EAGVAQSPRYKIIEKRQSVAFWCNPISGHATLYWYQQILGQGPKLLIQFQNNGVVDDSQLPKDRFSAERLKGVDSTLKIQPAKLEDSAVYLCASSQRRDREYEKLFFGSGTQLSVL.

The chain couples TRBV2 to TRBJ2-5, with 7 bases that match TRBD2. The CDR3 loop spans 13 amino acids. V lost 8 bases to trimming and J lost 5 bases; unmatched junction nucleotides: 8. Germline V lookup: CDR1 SNHLY, CDR2 FYNNEI. For the CDR3, the DNA is TGTGCCAGCGGGGGGGAGCGGCTGGAGACCCAGTACTTC. Its translation: CASGGERLETQYF.

The chain carries TRBV30 and TRBJ1-3; 7 positions match TRBD1. Germline V gene sequence: CDR1 GTSNPN, CDR2 SVGIG (reference sequence). There are 17 residues in the CDR3. Trimming removed 5 bases from V and 1 base from J; junction bases left unmatched: 14. The CDR3 here is CAWCPGTAASSGNTIYF. As DNA, the CDR3 is TGTGCCTGGTGCCCCGGGACAGCCGCAAGTTCTGGAAACACCATATATTTT.